This T cell receptor (beta chain) was observed in a study of cytomegalovirus exposure and HLA in healthy donors. Study conclusions and caveats: Links to common viral pathogens appeared, in a later analysis, for several of the most significant clusters. It was reported that the classifier diagnosed cytomegalovirus status with high specificity and sensitivity in both the original and validation cohorts. Solely CMV serostatus was available to characterize immune exposure.

Germline V CDR1 and CDR2: WNHNN, SYGVQD (reference sequence). V was shortened by 6 bases and J by 0 bases, with 9 bases between the two germline ends. This CDR3 region has 13 residues. 13 Jbeta primers and 60 Vbeta primers were used for the PCR. The method was immunoSEQ multiplex PCR; TCRdb's version includes in-frame clones alone and lacks a portion of them. Here the sample spans approximately 160,000 clones, roughly 71% being singletons. This clone was detected only a few times. Its matching antigen is unknown. Sampled while nominally healthy, donors likely had unrecorded immune exposures. The gene calls are TRBV10-1 and TRBJ2-7; D gene unclear. Sequenced sample: PBMCs. The sequence derives from a male donor in good health and CMV-seropositive. The CDR3 nucleotides read TGCGCCAGCAGCCTTCTTCCCTCCTACGAGCAGTACTTC. This translates into CASSLLPSYEQYF.